The clone carrying this T cell receptor beta chain appeared a single time. The study pooled second doses at about 4 or about 12 weeks. This specimen belongs to a study of T cell responses to AZD1222 COVID-19 vaccine. The V end was cut by 3 bases, the J end by 0 bases, with 15 bases between. The CDR3 sequence is 16 residues long. From germline, CDR1 is SNHLY and CDR2 FYNNEI. Using immunoSEQ multiplex PCR, the repertoire was profiled, and TCRdb retains in-frame clones only, with some absent. The sample comprises almost 95,000 clones, around 84% of which are singletons, and more than 3.5% rests with the top ten.

Sequencing used peripheral blood, obtained 28 days after the second AZD1222 dose. The clonotype comes from an adult who received the AZD1222 COVID-19 vaccine. The chain joins TRBV2 to TRBJ2-7; D is possibly TRBD1 or TRBD2 (5 bases each). Written as DNA, the CDR3 is TGTGCCAGCAGTGAGTCGGGACGGGGAACCTCCTACGAGCAGTACTTC. It yields the protein CASSESGRGTSYEQYF.